These 32 T cell receptor beta chains originate from one sample sequenced in a study of PD-1 blockade in classical Hodgkin lymphoma. Only in-frame clones appear in the TCRdb table, and some are missing; sequencing was by immunoSEQ multiplex PCR. The table records under 40,000 clones, 70% to 85% of them present only once. Time point indicated: cycle 4 day 1 (C4D1), after six to seven weeks of nivolumab. Following autologous stem cell transplantation, relapse occurred in every patient, and exposure to brentuximab vedotin varied. Specimen: peripheral blood mononuclear cells (PBMCs), collected before the fourth cycle of nivolumab. The receptors derive from a human donor with classical Hodgkin lymphoma.

The CDR3 reads CASSPGTGGFYEQYF. The CDR3 nucleotides read TGTGCCAGCAGCCCCGGGACAGGGGGCTTCTACGAGCAGTACTTC. The chain combines TRBV5-8 with TRBJ2-7; 12 bases are shared with TRBD1. CDR3 size: 15 residues. Losses at the gene ends were 4 bases for V and 3 bases for J; bases not matched to a gene: 5. CDR1 SGHTS and CDR2 YDEGEE come from the germline V gene.

The CDR3 reads CASSISGQGYINQPQHF. The CDR3, as DNA: TGTGCCAGTAGTATATCGGGACAGGGCTATATTAATCAGCCCCAGCATTTT. The J gene is TRBJ1-5, the V gene TRBV19, with 9 bases matching TRBD1. The CDR3 is made up of 17 amino acids. Germline-derived CDR1 and CDR2 are LNHDA and SQIVND (reference sequence). J was trimmed by 4 bases and V by 2 bases; bases with no gene match: 9.

The V gene is TRBV4-3, the J gene TRBJ1-5; no definite D call. Looked up from germline, CDR1 is LGHNA and CDR2 is YSLEER. The CDR3 extends over 15 amino acids. Deletions cut 5 bases from V and 2 bases from J, with 13 bases between. The CDR3 is CASSVQAYGNQPQHF. In nucleotides, the CDR3 is TGCGCCAGCAGCGTCCAGGCCTATGGCAATCAGCCCCAGCATTTT.

The chain carries TRBV6-1 and TRBJ1-6; maybe TRBD1 (5 bases). Germline V gene sequence: CDR1 MNHNS, CDR2 SASEGT. CDR3 length: 16 residues. Trimming took 1 base from V and 7 from J, leaving 14 bases between them. The CDR3 DNA sequence: TGTGCCAGCAGTGAAGAATGGGGGTCTGGGAATTCACCCCTCCACTTT. Protein sequence: CASSEEWGSGNSPLHF.

This sequence joins TRBV2 and TRBJ1-6; 8 nucleotides match TRBD1. This CDR3 has 15 amino acids. Germline loops: CDR1 SNHLY, CDR2 FYNNEI. Trimming at V came to 6 bases and at J to 5 bases, leaving 6 bases not matched to a gene. The CDR3 coding sequence is TGTGCCAGCAGAGCTGGACAGGGCGATAATTCACCCCTCCACTTT. It translates to CASRAGQGDNSPLHF. The variable domain in full, with the rest retrieved from reference TRBV2 and TRBJ1-6, is EPEVTQTPSHQVTQMGQEVILRCVPISNHLYFYWYRQILGQKVEFLVSFYNNEISEKSEIFDDQFSVERPDGSNFTLKIRSTKLEDSAMYFCASRAGQGDNSPLHFGNGTRLTVT.

V usage is TRBV9 and J usage is TRBJ2-2; 7 bases line up with TRBD1. The trim removed 0 bases at V and 5 bases at J, leaving 13 bases unmatched. CDR1 and CDR2 from the germline V gene are SGDLS and YYNGEE. This CDR3 spans 18 amino acids. DNA for the CDR3: TGTGCCAGCAGCGTAGCCCCTTTAGGAAGGGGGCTGACCGGGGAGCTGTTTTTT. Translation gives CASSVAPLGRGLTGELFF.

The chain has TRBV5-1 and TRBJ2-7; D unclear. This CDR3 spans 14 amino acids. V gave up 0 bases and J gave up 0 bases, with 7 bases separating them. CDR1 is SGHRS and CDR2 is YFSETQ in the germline V gene. CDR3 in DNA: TGCGCCAGCAGCTTGGAAGTCAACTCCTACGAGCAGTACTTC. Its translation is CASSLEVNSYEQYF. Combining the CDR3 with reference TRBV5-1 and TRBJ2-7 gives the whole variable domain KAGVTQTPRYLIKTRGQQVTLSCSPISGHRSVSWYQQTPGQGLQFLFEYFSETQRNKGNFPGRFSGRQFSNSRSEMNVSTLELGDSALYLCASSLEVNSYEQYFGPGTRLTVT.

This clone was recorded only once. This chain links TRBV21-1 with TRBJ1-2. TRBV21-1 has pseudogene status. The CDR3 has 11 residues. For the CDR3, the DNA is TGTGCCAGCAGCAAAGCGGGGTCAGAAACCTTC. Protein product: CASSKAGSETF.

The chain joins TRBV6-5 to TRBJ1-1; weak D call: TRBD1 (6 bases). CDR1 is MNHEY and CDR2 is SVGAGI in the germline V gene. V dropped 6 bases and J dropped 7 bases, with 18 bases sitting between them. The CDR3 consists of 14 residues. The CDR3 sequence is CASSYILGGDEAFF. CDR3 coding DNA: TGTGCCAGCAGCTACATCTTAGGGGGGGATGAAGCTTTCTTT.

The chain links TRBV7-2 to TRBJ2-7; maybe TRBD1 (5 bases). The CDR3 is 15 residues long. Looked up from germline, CDR1 is SGHTA and CDR2 is FQGNSA. V lost 5 bases, J lost 5 bases, and 19 bases lay in between. CDR3 in amino acids: CASSPTGRALHEQYF. The CDR3 DNA reads TGTGCCAGCAGCCCTACCGGCAGGGCGTTACACGAGCAGTACTTC.

This chain joins TRBV29-1 and TRBJ2-7; D might be TRBD2 (5 bases). The V end lost 4 bases, the J end lost 5 bases, and 12 bases lay between the germline ends. The V gene's germline CDR1 is SQVTM and CDR2 ANQGSEA. CDR3 length: 12 amino acids. The CDR3 here is CSVVSGGDEQYF. The CDR3 region has the DNA TGCAGCGTTGTGAGCGGAGGTGACGAGCAGTACTTC.

The rearrangement joins TRBV6-1 to TRBJ2-7; D may be TRBD2 (5 bases). CDR1 and CDR2 from the germline V gene are MNHNS and SASEGT. Trimming left V 10 bases short and J 3 bases short, with 19 bases between. The CDR3 covers 14 residues. The CDR3 region is CATETSPGIYEQYF. Written as DNA, the CDR3 is TGTGCCACCGAGACCAGCCCGGGGATCTACGAGCAGTACTTC.

This chain uses TRBV10-3 with TRBJ2-6; D is ambiguous. Trimming pared 6 bases from V and 2 bases from J, leaving 17 bases between. The CDR3 spans 17 residues. Germline V gene sequence: CDR1 ENHRY, CDR2 SYGVKD. CDR3 residues: CAIRARLLGTGANVLTF. The CDR3 nucleotides read TGTGCCATCAGGGCTAGGCTATTAGGCACTGGGGCCAACGTCCTGACTTTC.

The V call is TRBV7-9, the J call TRBJ1-2; no definite D call. Germline lookup yields CDR1 SEHNR and CDR2 FQNEAQ (reference sequence). The V gene lost 4 bases and the J gene lost 4 bases, with 10 bases spanning the gap. The CDR3 runs to 13 residues. The CDR3 DNA follows: TGTGCCAGCAGCTCCAAGGGTATCTATGGCTACACCTTC. Residues: CASSSKGIYGYTF.

The chain carries TRBV27 and TRBJ2-2, with TRBD2 identical over 8 bases. Trimming cost V 6 bases and J 0 bases; bases outside gene matches: 0. Germline CDR1 and CDR2: MNHEY and SMNVEV (reference sequence). This CDR3 spans 14 amino acids. The CDR3 bases are TGTGCCAGCAGGGGACTAGCGAACACCGGGGAGCTGTTTTTT. Amino acid sequence: CASRGLANTGELFF.

The rearrangement joins TRBV18 to TRBJ1-4; D call uncertain. Germline CDR1 is KGHSH and CDR2 is LQKENI. The length of the CDR3 is 13 residues. V lost 3 bases and J 7 bases, leaving 9 bases between the germline ends. Written as DNA, the CDR3 is TGTGCCAGCTCACCCGGTTCCCCTGAAAAACTGTTTTTT. Translation: CASSPGSPEKLFF.

This clone was detected only once. The chain has TRBV6-4 and TRBJ2-1; unclear D gene. Germline CDR1 is MRHNA and CDR2 is SNTAGT. Between the trimmed V and J ends, which lost 5 bases and 6 bases, there was a span of 11 bases. This CDR3 contains 13 residues. CDR3: CASSSAGPNEQFF. As DNA, the CDR3 is TGTGCCAGCAGTTCGGCCGGCCCCAATGAGCAGTTCTTC.

The chain employs TRBV6-5 and TRBJ1-3; TRBD1 aligns across 8 bases. Trimming removed 5 bases from V and 2 bases from J; junction bases left unmatched: 5. Germline CDR1 and CDR2: MNHEY and SVGAGI. CDR3 length equals 15 residues. The CDR3 reads CASSLGQGTGNTIYF. The CDR3 bases are TGTGCCAGCAGTCTAGGACAGGGCACTGGAAACACCATATATTTT.

The gene calls are TRBV11-2 and TRBJ2-1; perhaps TRBD2 as D (6 bases). With 0 bases removed from V and 2 bases from J, the gap between germline ends came to 11 bases. The CDR3 has 16 residues. CDR1 is SGHAT, CDR2 FQNNGV, per germline. The CDR3 DNA is TGTGCCAGCAGCTTAGACGTCGGGGGTACCTACAATGAGCAGTTCTTC. Residues: CASSLDVGGTYNEQFF.

The chain recombines TRBV5-1 with TRBJ2-7; a possible D gene is TRBD1 (5 bases). Germline assignment: CDR1 SGHRS and CDR2 YFSETQ. Trimming left V 0 bases short and J 4 bases short, with 11 bases between. The CDR3 contains 14 residues. The CDR3 reads CASSLDGRVYEQYF. In nucleotides, the CDR3 is TGCGCCAGCAGCTTGGACGGCAGGGTTTACGAGCAGTACTTC.

The chain recombines TRBV4-3 with TRBJ1-2; the D gene is possibly TRBD1 (5 bases). The CDR3 has 16 amino acids. Trimming shortened V by 0 bases and J by 8 bases, and 19 bases separated the two germline ends. Per the germline V gene, CDR1 is LGHNA and CDR2 is YSLEER. As DNA, the CDR3 is TGCGCCAGCAGCCAAGAAGGGGCAGGAGGGCTAGGAGGCTACACCTTC. As protein: CASSQEGAGGLGGYTF.

The rearrangement links TRBV11-2 to TRBJ2-1; D could derive from TRBD1 or TRBD2 (6 bases each). Germline-derived CDR1 and CDR2 are SGHAT and FQNNGV. The CDR3 totals 14 residues. Trimming left V 5 bases short and J 9 bases short, with 17 bases between. DNA for the CDR3: TGTGCCAGCAGCAGAAGAATAGGGGGGCCTGAGCAGTTCTTC. Its protein product is CASSRRIGGPEQFF.

The chain couples TRBV30 to TRBJ2-2; 8 bases are a match to TRBD1. V lost 0 bases to trimming and J lost 3 bases; unmatched junction nucleotides: 6. The germline gives CDR1 GTSNPN, CDR2 SVGIG (reference sequence). The CDR3 runs 16 residues. The CDR3 spells CAWSVRGTGDTGELFF. DNA for the CDR3: TGTGCCTGGAGTGTACGAGGGACAGGAGACACCGGGGAGCTGTTTTTT. The full variable domain, completed using reference TRBV30 and TRBJ2-2, is SQTIHQWPATLVQPVGSPLSLECTVEGTSNPNLYWYRQAAGRGLQLLFYSVGIGQISSEVPQNLSASRPQDRQFILSSKKLLLSDSGFYLCAWSVRGTGDTGELFFGEGSRLTVL.

This sequence joins TRBV27 and TRBJ1-6, with D possibly matching TRBD1 (6 bases). This CDR3 has 19 residues. Germline values: CDR1 MNHEY, CDR2 SMNVEV (reference sequence). Trimming removed 3 bases at V and 9 bases at J, with 27 bases between. The CDR3 is CASSFAQSHRSRGSSPLHF. CDR3 nucleotides: TGTGCCAGCAGTTTCGCCCAGTCACATAGGAGCAGGGGTAGTTCACCCCTCCACTTT.

V and J are TRBV10-3 and TRBJ2-3; D not resolved. Looked up from germline, CDR1 is ENHRY and CDR2 is SYGVKD. V was cut by 3 bases and J by 6 bases, with 10 bases left in between. The CDR3 consists of 13 residues. The CDR3 nucleotides read TGTGCCATCAGTGATCCATCCCCGGATACGCAGTATTTT. The encoded protein is CAISDPSPDTQYF.

V and J are TRBV9 and TRBJ2-5; D is possibly TRBD2 (5 bases). Trimming took off 0 bases at V and 3 bases at J, with 18 bases between the two ends. This CDR3 has 17 residues. CDR1 is SGDLS and CDR2 is YYNGEE in the germline V gene. DNA for the CDR3: TGTGCCAGCAGCGTAGATGTAGGCGGACTTATTAAAGAGACCCAGTACTTC. As protein: CASSVDVGGLIKETQYF.

The chain links TRBV19 to TRBJ1-5, with D maybe TRBD1 (5 bases). Germline-derived CDR1 and CDR2 are LNHDA and SQIVND (reference sequence). The CDR3 sequence is 16 residues long. V dropped 4 bases and J dropped 9 bases, with 22 bases sitting between them. The CDR3 here is CASSSWQGGYRRPQHF. CDR3 nucleotide sequence: TGTGCCAGTAGTAGCTGGCAGGGAGGGTACCGGCGGCCCCAGCATTTT.

V and J are TRBV7-2 and TRBJ1-4; D might be TRBD1 (5 bases). Trimming removed 4 bases from V and 6 bases from J, with 21 bases in between. This CDR3 comprises 17 residues. From germline, CDR1 is SGHTA and CDR2 FQGNSA. The CDR3 protein is CASSSGRGMRRDEKLFF. The CDR3 nucleotides read TGTGCCAGCAGCTCTGGGCGGGGGATGAGGCGGGATGAAAAACTGTTTTTT.

The chain carries TRBV7-2 and TRBJ2-1; D is unclear. V was trimmed by 0 bases and J by 9 bases, leaving 9 bases between them. This CDR3 is built from 13 residues. The germline CDR1 and CDR2 sequences are SGHTA and FQGNSA. CDR3 bases: TGTGCCAGCAGCTTAGCGAGTGGGCCTGAGCAGTTCTTC. This sequence encodes CASSLASGPEQFF.

V gene TRBV6-5 combines with J gene TRBJ2-5, with 7 bases lining up with TRBD1. The CDR3 contains 14 residues. With 2 bases clipped from V and 3 bases from J, the junction kept 3 bases outside the gene matches. Germline V gives CDR1 MNHEY, CDR2 SVGAGI. DNA of the CDR3: TGTGCCAGCAGTTACGACGGGACAGAAGAGACCCAGTACTTC. This sequence encodes CASSYDGTEETQYF.

For the CDR3, the DNA is TGTGCCAGCAGACCCGGACGGATGGGTATCTACGAGCAGTACTTC. Encoded protein: CASRPGRMGIYEQYF. J is TRBJ2-7 and V is TRBV27; unclear D gene. The V and J ends lost 6 bases and 3 bases respectively, with 18 bases between them. Per germline, CDR1 MNHEY and CDR2 SMNVEV (reference sequence). The CDR3 runs to 15 residues.

The gene calls are TRBV11-2 and TRBJ1-6; no firm D call. CDR3 length: 14 amino acids. The germline CDR1 and CDR2 sequences are SGHAT and FQNNGV. Trimming cost V 5 bases and J 6 bases, with 11 bases left between them. The CDR3 DNA reads as TGTGCCAGCAGCCAATTCGGCGCTAATTCACCCCTCCACTTT. It codes for CASSQFGANSPLHF.